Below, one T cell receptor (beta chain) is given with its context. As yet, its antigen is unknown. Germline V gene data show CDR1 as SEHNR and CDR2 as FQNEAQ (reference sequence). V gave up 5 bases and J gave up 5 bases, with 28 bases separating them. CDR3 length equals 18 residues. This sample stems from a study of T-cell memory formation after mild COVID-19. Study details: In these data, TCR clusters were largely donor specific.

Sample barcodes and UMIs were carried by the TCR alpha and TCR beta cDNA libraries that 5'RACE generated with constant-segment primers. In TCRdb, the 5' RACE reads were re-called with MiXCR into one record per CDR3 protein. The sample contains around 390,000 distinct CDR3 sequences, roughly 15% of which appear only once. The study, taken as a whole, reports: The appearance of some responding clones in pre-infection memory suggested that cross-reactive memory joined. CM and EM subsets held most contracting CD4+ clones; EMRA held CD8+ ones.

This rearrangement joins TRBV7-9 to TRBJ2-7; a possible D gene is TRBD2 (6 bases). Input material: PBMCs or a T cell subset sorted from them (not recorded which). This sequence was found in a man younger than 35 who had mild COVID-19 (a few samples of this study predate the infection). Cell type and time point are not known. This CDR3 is CASSHAMRGAVSPNEQYF. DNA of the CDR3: TGTGCCAGCAGCCACGCTATGCGGGGCGCGGTTTCTCCCAACGAGCAGTACTTC.